This TCR beta chain was retrieved from a study of cytomegalovirus exposure and HLA in healthy donors. Study-wide points: The study recorded 164 TCR beta chains that were cytomegalovirus-associated.

In regard to this clone: Its specificity is unknown.

Amplification used 60 Vbeta primers and 13 Jbeta primers. Only in-frame clones appear in the TCRdb table, and some are missing; sequencing was by immunoSEQ multiplex PCR. The sample has about 160,000 clones, 82% seen once. The V gene lost 6 bases and the J gene lost 9 bases, with 12 bases spanning the gap. Germline assignment: CDR1 LNHDA and CDR2 SQIVND (reference sequence). The CDR3 runs to 12 residues. This chain uses TRBV19 with TRBJ1-5; D is unresolved. The sequence derives from a girl aged 5-17 years in good health and CMV-seropositive. The source material was PBMCs. CDR3 region: CASRRTEGPQHF. In DNA form, the CDR3 reads TGTGCCAGTAGACGAACGGAGGGGCCCCAGCATTTT.